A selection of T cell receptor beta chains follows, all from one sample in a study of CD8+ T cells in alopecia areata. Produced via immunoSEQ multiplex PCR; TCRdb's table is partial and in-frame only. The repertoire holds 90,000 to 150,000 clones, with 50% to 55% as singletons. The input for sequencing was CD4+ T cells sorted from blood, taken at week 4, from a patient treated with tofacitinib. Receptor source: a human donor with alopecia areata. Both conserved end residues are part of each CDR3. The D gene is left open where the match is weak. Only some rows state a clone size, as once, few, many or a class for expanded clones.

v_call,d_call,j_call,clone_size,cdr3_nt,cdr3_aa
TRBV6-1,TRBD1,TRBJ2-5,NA,TGTGCCAGCACCCGCGCAGGGGGCGCAGAGACCCAGTACTTC,CASTRAGGAETQYF
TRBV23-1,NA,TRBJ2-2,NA,TGCGCCAGCAGTCACCCTGAGCTGTTTTTT,CASSHPELFF
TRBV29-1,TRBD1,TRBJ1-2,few,TGCAGCGCCCACCTACAGGGGGAAGATGGCTACACCTTC,CSAHLQGEDGYTF
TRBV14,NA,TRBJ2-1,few,TGTGCCAGCAGCCAAGATAGATTCGGGGGCTACAATGAGCAGTTCTTC,CASSQDRFGGYNEQFF
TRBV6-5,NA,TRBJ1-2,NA,TGTGCCAGCAGTTCCGTACAGGGTTCCCCTTATGGCTACACCTTC,CASSSVQGSPYGYTF
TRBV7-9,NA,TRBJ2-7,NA,TGTGCCAGCAGCGCCGTTGAGGTCGTCGGCGACGAGCAGTACTTC,CASSAVEVVGDEQYF
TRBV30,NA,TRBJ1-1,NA,TGTGCCTGGAGTCCCCCCAACACTGAAGCTTTCTTT,CAWSPPNTEAFF
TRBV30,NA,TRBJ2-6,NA,TGTGCCTGGGTTGGAACAGGTTACTCTGGGGCCAACGTCCTGACTTTC,CAWVGTGYSGANVLTF
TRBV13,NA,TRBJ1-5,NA,TGTGCCAGCAGCCAAGACAGTAGTGGTGAGCCCCAGCATTTT,CASSQDSSGEPQHF
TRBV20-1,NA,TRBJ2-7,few,TGCAGTGCTAGAGCGGGGTACGAGCAGTACTTC,CSARAGYEQYF
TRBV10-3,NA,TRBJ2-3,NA,TGTGCCATCGGGGCCTCTAGCACAGATACGCAGTATTTT,CAIGASSTDTQYF
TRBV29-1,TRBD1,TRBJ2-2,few,TGCAGCGTCGGGACAGGGGCCGGGGAGCTGTTTTTT,CSVGTGAGELFF
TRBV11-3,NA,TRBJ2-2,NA,TGTGCCAGCAGCTTAGATCCGGGGTCCGGGGAGCTGTTTTTT,CASSLDPGSGELFF
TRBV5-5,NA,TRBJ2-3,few,TGTGCCAGCAGCTTCCCCGACGGAGATACGCAGTATTTT,CASSFPDGDTQYF
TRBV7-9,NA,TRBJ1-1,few,TGTGCCAGCAGCTTAATCTTAGGGTTAGCTTTCTTT,CASSLILGLAFF
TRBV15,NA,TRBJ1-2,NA,TGTGCCACCAGCAGAGACAGGGTGGCTAACTATGGCTACACCTTC,CATSRDRVANYGYTF
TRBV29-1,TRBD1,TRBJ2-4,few,TGCAGCGTTCAGACAGGGGCCAAAAACATTCAGTACTTC,CSVQTGAKNIQYF
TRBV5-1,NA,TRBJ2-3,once,TGCGCCAGCAGCTTGACCGTAGCTAGCACAGATACGCAGTATTTT,CASSLTVASTDTQYF
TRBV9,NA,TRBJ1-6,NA,TGTGCCAGCAGCGTAGATTTGGGGGAACGATCACCCCTCCACTTT,CASSVDLGERSPLHF
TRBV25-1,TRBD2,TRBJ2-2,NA,TGTGCCAGCAGTAAGGGCAGCGGGGCCGGGGAGCTGTTTTTT,CASSKGSGAGELFF
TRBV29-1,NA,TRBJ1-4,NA,TGCAGCGTTGTTGGTCAGATAAATGAAAAACTGTTTTTT,CSVVGQINEKLFF
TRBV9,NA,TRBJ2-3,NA,TGTGCCAGCAGCCTACGACCGGCCTCAGATACGCAGTATTTT,CASSLRPASDTQYF
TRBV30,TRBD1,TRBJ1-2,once,TGTGCCTCCCTAGGACAGGGGACGGTATCTGGCTACACCTTC,CASLGQGTVSGYTF
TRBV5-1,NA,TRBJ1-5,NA,TGCGCCAGCAGAGAGGGGAGCAATCAGCCCCAGCATTTT,CASREGSNQPQHF
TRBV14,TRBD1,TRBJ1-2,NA,TGTGCCAGCAGCCAAGGACAGGGGTGGAGAGGCTACACCTTC,CASSQGQGWRGYTF
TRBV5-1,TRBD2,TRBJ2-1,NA,TGCGCCAGCAGCACGGGCGGGAGTACCTCCTACAATGAGCAGTTCTTC,CASSTGGSTSYNEQFF
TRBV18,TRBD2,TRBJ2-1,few,TGTGCCAGCTCACCGTCTTCGGGCGGGACTAGGAACAATGAGCAGTTCTTC,CASSPSSGGTRNNEQFF
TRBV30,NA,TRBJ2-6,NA,TGTGCCTGGACACGGGACGGAAACTACGTCCTGACTTTC,CAWTRDGNYVLTF
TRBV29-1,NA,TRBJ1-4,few,TGCAGCGTTGGGCGGGCAACTAATGAAAAACTGTTTTTT,CSVGRATNEKLFF
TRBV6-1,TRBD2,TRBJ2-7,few,TGTGCCAGCCGGACTAGTGACTACGAGCAGTACTTC,CASRTSDYEQYF
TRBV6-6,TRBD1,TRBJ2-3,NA,TGTGCCAGCAGCCAGACAGGGGGCTTCACAGATACGCAGTATTTT,CASSQTGGFTDTQYF
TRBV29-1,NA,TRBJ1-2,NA,TGCAGCGTTGTTGCCGGGGTTGGCTACACCTTC,CSVVAGVGYTF